These 20 T cell receptor beta chains originate from one sample sequenced in a study of CD8 T cells in ankylosing spondylitis. Their antigen targets remain unknown. TCRdb reprocessed the 5' RACE reads via MiXCR and lists one record per CDR3 protein. This table holds approximately 220,000 distinct CDR3 sequences, 18% found once. Overall study findings and caveats: What appeared characteristic of ankylosing spondylitis blood was a TCR beta motif of about eight highly homologous variants.

The sample comprised blood, either unsorted or a sorted T cell fraction (not recorded which). The receptors stem from a male donor with ankylosing spondylitis.

The chain couples TRBV11-2 to TRBJ2-1; possible D gene TRBD1, 5 bases. The V gene's germline CDR1 is SGHAT and CDR2 FQNNGV. The V end was cut by 0 bases, the J end by 4 bases, with 7 bases between. The CDR3 runs to 14 residues. DNA of the CDR3: TGTGCCAGCAGCTTAGACGACAGTTACAATGAGCAGTTCTTC. Translating gives CASSLDDSYNEQFF. The full variable domain, in which reference TRBV11-2 and TRBJ2-1 provide the parts outside the CDR3, is EAGVAQSPRYKIIEKRQSVAFWCNPISGHATLYWYQQILGQGPKLLIQFQNNGVVDDSQLPKDRFSAERLKGVDSTLKIQPAKLEDSAVYLCASSLDDSYNEQFFGPGTRLTVL.

The rearrangement uses TRBV11-2 and TRBJ2-7; TRBD2 matches at 10 bases. There are 15 residues in the CDR3. V gave up 5 bases and J gave up 4 bases; unmatched junction bases: 8. The germline gives CDR1 SGHAT, CDR2 FQNNGV. The CDR3 protein is CASSPPAGGPYEQYF. The CDR3 nucleotides are TGTGCCAGCAGCCCTCCAGCGGGAGGGCCTTACGAGCAGTACTTC.

This chain links TRBV20-1 with TRBJ2-3; D is uncertain. Germline V lookup: CDR1 DFQATT, CDR2 SNEGSKA (reference sequence). Trimming took 3 bases from V and 0 from J, leaving 7 bases between them. This CDR3 is built from 13 residues. CDR3 DNA sequence: TGCAGTGCTAGGCCAGTCAGCACAGATACGCAGTATTTT. The encoded protein is CSARPVSTDTQYF.

The V gene is TRBV9, the J gene TRBJ1-4; D call uncertain. Germline V gene lookup returns CDR1 SGDLS and CDR2 YYNGEE. The CDR3 length is 18 residues. The V end lost 0 bases, the J end lost 0 bases, and 15 bases lay between the germline ends. CDR3 sequence reads: CASSVATGGQTTNEKLFF. The CDR3 coding sequence is TGTGCCAGCAGCGTAGCTACGGGAGGGCAGACAACTAATGAAAAACTGTTTTTT.

There are many counts of this clonotype. The chain couples TRBV7-9 to TRBJ2-2; D not resolved. With 5 bases removed from V and 5 bases from J, the gap between germline ends came to 12 bases. This CDR3 has 14 amino acids. In germline, CDR1 is SEHNR, CDR2 FQNEAQ (reference sequence). Written as DNA, the CDR3 is TGTGCCAGCAGCCCGAGACATCTTACCGGGGAGCTGTTTTTT. This translates into CASSPRHLTGELFF.

This clonotype was seen more than once but under ten times. The rearrangement joins TRBV4-1 to TRBJ2-2; 10 bases agree with TRBD1. There are 16 residues in the CDR3. Germline loops: CDR1 MGHRA, CDR2 YSYEKL. After removal of 1 base from V and 3 bases from J, the junction contained 2 bases not matched to a gene. The CDR3 DNA follows: TGCGCCAGCAGCCAAGGACAGGGGGCGGACACCGGGGAGCTGTTTTTT. This encodes CASSQGQGADTGELFF.

This clonotype appeared a few times. The chain is built from TRBV7-2 and TRBJ2-5, with 9 nucleotides matching TRBD1. Germline V gene data show CDR1 as SGHTA and CDR2 as FQGNSA. J was trimmed by 5 bases and V by 2 bases; bases with no gene match: 9. This CDR3 region has 16 residues. The CDR3 DNA reads as TGTGCCAGCAGCTTAATTACAGGGGGCGCAGAGGAGACCCAGTACTTC. Protein product: CASSLITGGAEETQYF. Complete variable domain (other parts from reference TRBV7-2 and TRBJ2-5): GAGVSQSPSNKVTEKGKDVELRCDPISGHTALYWYRQSLGQGLEFLIYFQGNSAPDKSGLPSDRFSAERTGGSVSTLTIQRTQQEDSAVYLCASSLITGGAEETQYFGPGTRLLVL.

The chain employs TRBV29-1 and TRBJ2-3; D is unclear. This CDR3 comprises 10 residues. V dropped 4 bases and J dropped 4 bases, with 3 bases sitting between them. Germline lookup yields CDR1 SQVTM and CDR2 ANQGSEA. This CDR3 is CSVGADTQYF. The CDR3 nucleotides read TGCAGCGTTGGAGCAGATACGCAGTATTTT.

The rearrangement links TRBV12-3 or TRBV12-4 to TRBJ1-6, with no clear D. CDR3 length: 12 residues. Trimming removed 5 bases from V and 9 bases from J, with 8 bases in between. The CDR3 DNA reads as TGTGCCAGCAGTGAAGTGAGTTCACCCCTCCACTTT. Its protein is CASSEVSSPLHF.

V and J are TRBV4-1 and TRBJ2-7; weak D call: TRBD1 (6 bases). This CDR3 has 15 residues. Germline CDR1 is MGHRA and CDR2 is YSYEKL. V was pared by 0 bases and J by 3 bases, with 12 bases between. DNA for the CDR3: TGCGCCAGCAGCCAAGACAGGGGAAATCTCTACGAGCAGTACTTC. Translation: CASSQDRGNLYEQYF.

This clonotype was seen more than once but under ten times. The gene calls are TRBV11-1 and TRBJ2-7, with 7 bases lining up with TRBD1. Germline V lookup: CDR1 SGHAT, CDR2 FQDESV (reference sequence). The trim removed 0 bases at V and 0 bases at J, leaving 14 bases unmatched. The CDR3 spans 19 residues. For the CDR3, the DNA is TGTGCCAGCAGCTTAGCGGTGGGACAGACCTTTTACAGCTCCTACGAGCAGTACTTC. Its protein product is CASSLAVGQTFYSSYEQYF.

This clonotype was seen ten or more times. The chain is built from TRBV4-1 and TRBJ2-7, with 10 bases lining up with TRBD2. The J segment lost 5 bases and the V segment lost 3 bases, leaving 7 bases of the junction unmatched. Germline lookup yields CDR1 MGHRA and CDR2 YSYEKL. This CDR3 has 15 residues. CDR3 nucleotides: TGCGCCAGCAGCCAGGATCCGGGACTAGCGAACGAGCAGTACTTC. Translated, it gives CASSQDPGLANEQYF.

At least ten counts were recorded for this clonotype. V is TRBV12-3 or TRBV12-4 and J is TRBJ1-1; D is unresolved. The V end lost 8 bases, the J end lost 8 bases, and 15 bases lay between the germline ends. CDR3 size: 12 residues. DNA of the CDR3: TGTGCCAGCTCGTCGGTCTGGACCGAAGCTTTCTTT. Amino acid sequence: CASSSVWTEAFF.

The chain couples TRBV24-1 to TRBJ2-7; D possibly matches TRBD1 or TRBD2 (5 bases each). The length of the CDR3 is 15 residues. Germline V gene data show CDR1 as KGHDR and CDR2 as SFDVKD. The germline V and J ends were trimmed by 3 bases and 3 bases, with 14 bases remaining between them. The CDR3 nucleotides read TGTGCCACCAGTGATCCCCGGGACCCTTACTACGAGCAGTACTTC. Translating it yields CATSDPRDPYYEQYF.

In nucleotides, the CDR3 is TGCAGTGCTAGTGATTACACTGAAGCTTTCTTT. Its translation is CSASDYTEAFF. J is TRBJ1-1 and V is TRBV20-1; D gene unclear. The V end was cut by 3 bases, the J end by 3 bases, with 5 bases between. This CDR3 has 11 residues. Germline CDR1 reads DFQATT; CDR2 reads SNEGSKA (reference sequence).

As DNA, the CDR3 is TGTGCCAGCAGCTTGGGGATCGGTTCTCCAGATACGCAGTATTTT. Translated: CASSLGIGSPDTQYF. The J gene is TRBJ2-3, the V gene TRBV5-4; D gene unclear. The CDR3 consists of 15 residues. In germline, CDR1 is SGHNT, CDR2 YYREEE (reference sequence). V lost 0 bases and J lost 4, with 12 bases in between.

This clonotype has a handful of counts. This chain joins TRBV27 and TRBJ2-7; 11 bases agree with TRBD2. Looked up from germline, CDR1 is MNHEY and CDR2 is SMNVEV (reference sequence). This CDR3 is 16 amino acids long. With V trimmed by 5 bases and J by 2 bases, 8 bases remained unmatched. This chain's CDR3 is CASSTLTSGDPYEQYF. CDR3 nucleotide sequence: TGTGCCAGCAGTACCCTGACTAGCGGGGACCCCTACGAGCAGTACTTC.

The chain uses TRBV7-9 and TRBJ1-1; D is possibly TRBD1 (5 bases). The CDR3 consists of 16 residues. Germline lookup yields CDR1 SEHNR and CDR2 FQNEAQ (reference sequence). The ends were cut back, 5 bases at V and 3 bases at J, with 19 bases in the middle. DNA of the CDR3: TGTGCCAGCAGCCCCACCTCGGGGGAGGAGTACACTGAAGCTTTCTTT. Its protein product is CASSPTSGEEYTEAFF. Variable domain in full (rest from reference TRBV7-9 and TRBJ1-1): DTGVSQNPRHKITKRGQNVTFRCDPISEHNRLYWYRQTLGQGPEFLTYFQNEAQLEKSRLLSDRFSAERPKGSFSTLEIQRTEQGDSAMYLCASSPTSGEEYTEAFFGQGTRLTVV.

This clonotype has only a few counts. The J gene is TRBJ1-3, the V gene TRBV12-3 or TRBV12-4, with 7 nucleotides matching TRBD1. The V gene end was trimmed by 5 bases and the J gene end by 2 bases; junction bases not matched to a gene: 12. CDR3 size: 17 residues. This CDR3 is CASSVTGVRGAGNTIYF. The CDR3 DNA follows: TGTGCCAGCAGTGTAACAGGGGTGCGTGGCGCTGGAAACACCATATATTTT.

The chain recombines TRBV11-2 with TRBJ2-4, with D tentatively TRBD1 (6 bases). CDR3 length: 18 residues. Germline CDR1 is SGHAT and CDR2 is FQNNGV. The V and J ends lost 5 bases and 5 bases respectively, with 25 bases between them. The CDR3 reads CASSLCPGQIITENIQYF. As DNA, the CDR3 is TGTGCCAGCAGCCTATGTCCGGGACAAATTATAACCGAAAACATTCAGTACTTC.